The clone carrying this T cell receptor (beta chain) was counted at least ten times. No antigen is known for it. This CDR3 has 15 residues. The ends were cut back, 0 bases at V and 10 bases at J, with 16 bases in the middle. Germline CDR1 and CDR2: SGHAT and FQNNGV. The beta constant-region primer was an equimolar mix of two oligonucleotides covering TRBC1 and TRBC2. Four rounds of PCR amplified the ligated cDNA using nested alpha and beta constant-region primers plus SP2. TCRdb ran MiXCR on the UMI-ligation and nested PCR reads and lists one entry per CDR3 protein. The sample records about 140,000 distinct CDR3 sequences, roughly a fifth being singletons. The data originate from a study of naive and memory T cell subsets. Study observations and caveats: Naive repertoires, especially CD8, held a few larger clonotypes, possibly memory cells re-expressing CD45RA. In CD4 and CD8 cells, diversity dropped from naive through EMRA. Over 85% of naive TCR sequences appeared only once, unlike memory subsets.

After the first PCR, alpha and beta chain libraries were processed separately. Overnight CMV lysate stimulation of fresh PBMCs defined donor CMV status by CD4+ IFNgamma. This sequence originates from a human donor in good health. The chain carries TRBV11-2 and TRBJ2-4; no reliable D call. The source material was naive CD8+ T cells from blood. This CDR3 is CASSLDVGLDKIQYF. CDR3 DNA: TGTGCCAGCAGCTTAGATGTAGGCCTTGATAAGATTCAGTACTTC.